The clone carrying this T cell receptor beta chain was seen ten or more times. Its antigen is as yet unknown. This specimen belongs to a study of early T cells in non-severe SARS-CoV-2 infection. The J segment lost 8 bases and the V segment lost 8 bases, leaving 11 bases of the junction unmatched. This CDR3 region has 14 residues. Each CDR3 protein gets one entry after TCRdb re-called the 5' RACE reads with MiXCR. The sample consists of 25,000 to 35,000 distinct CDR3 sequences, roughly 4.5% of them appearing once. Overall study results and limits: CD4 and private specificities were missed by VDJdb matching, which favored anti-spike CD8 responses.

This sequence joins TRBV12-3 or TRBV12-4 and TRBJ1-4; TRBD1 aligns across 7 bases. Sequences were derived from whole blood, sampled at baseline. The TCR originated in an adult who was a healthcare worker with PCR-confirmed SARS-CoV-2 infection or an uninfected control (not recorded which). CDR3: CASVREGAREKLFF. The CDR3 nucleotides are TGTGCCAGCGTTCGCGAGGGGGCGAGAGAAAAACTGTTTTTT.